A single sample gave rise to the 10 T cell receptor beta chains below, sequenced in a study of cytomegalovirus exposure and HLA in healthy donors. Researchers ran the PCR with 60 Vbeta and 13 Jbeta primers. Libraries were prepared by immunoSEQ multiplex PCR; TCRdb keeps only in-frame clonotypes and omits some of them. The sample contains approximately 150,000 clones, 75% to 80% of which appear only once. Specimen: PBMCs. These receptors all stem from a man between 35 and 55 years old in good health and CMV-seropositive.

The chain couples TRBV25-1 to TRBJ1-5; 7 bases line up with TRBD1. The germline CDR1 and CDR2 sequences are MGHDK and SYGVNS. Unmatched junction bases numbered 5, after V lost 5 bases and J lost 7 bases. This CDR3 is 13 amino acids long. Here the CDR3 DNA reads TGTGCCAGCAGTATCACAGGGGACCAGCCCCAGCATTTT. Its translation: CASSITGDQPQHF.

The chain links TRBV7-8 to TRBJ2-7; 7 nucleotides align to TRBD2. V lost 1 base, J lost 3 bases, and 9 bases stayed unmatched. CDR1 and CDR2 from the germline V gene are SGHVS and FQNEAQ. CDR3 length: 16 amino acids. The CDR3, as DNA: TGTGCCAGCAGCTTAGGGGGAGGGACCCTATTCTACGAGCAGTACTTC. Translating gives CASSLGGGTLFYEQYF.

This clone was seen just once. V usage is TRBV7-3 and J usage is TRBJ2-7; D might be TRBD2 (6 bases). The V gene lost 5 bases and the J gene lost 5 bases, with 10 bases spanning the gap. Germline values: CDR1 SGHTA, CDR2 FQGTGA. CDR3 length: 12 residues. The CDR3 region is CASSPGGDEQYF. The DNA for the CDR3 is TGTGCCAGCAGCCCAGGAGGGGACGAGCAGTACTTC.

The chain joins TRBV19 to TRBJ2-1; perhaps TRBD2 as D (6 bases). V was shortened by 0 bases and J by 1 base, with 7 bases between the two germline ends. This CDR3 region has 15 residues. Germline V gene sequence: CDR1 LNHDA, CDR2 SQIVND (reference sequence). CDR3 loop: CASSIDGGSYNEQFF. CDR3 nucleotides: TGTGCCAGTAGTATAGATGGAGGGTCCTACAATGAGCAGTTCTTC.

This chain links TRBV5-4 with TRBJ2-1; tentatively, D is TRBD2 (6 bases). CDR3 length equals 18 residues. Germline CDR1 and CDR2: SGHNT and YYREEE (reference sequence). The V gene lost 3 bases and the J gene lost 0 bases, with 19 bases spanning the gap. The CDR3 coding sequence is TGTGCCAGCAGCTCCCCAGAGGACCGGGAGAGCTCCTACAATGAGCAGTTCTTC. It is translated as CASSSPEDRESSYNEQFF.

J is TRBJ1-2 and V is TRBV5-1; D is uncertain. The germline CDR1 and CDR2 sequences are SGHRS and YFSETQ. The CDR3 runs to 13 residues. V lost 2 bases and J 0 bases, leaving 5 bases between the germline ends. The CDR3 nucleotides read TGCGCCAGCAGCTTCTATGCTAACTATGGCTACACCTTC. Translating it yields CASSFYANYGYTF.

This chain links TRBV11-3 with TRBJ2-7; TRBD1 matches at 10 bases. J lost 6 bases, V lost 5 bases, and 13 bases had no gene match. The CDR3 has 16 amino acids. Germline loops: CDR1 SGHNT, CDR2 YENEEA. The CDR3 DNA reads as TGTGCCAGCAGCCTCATTAGTTTCGGACAGGGGGTCGAGCAGTACTTC. The encoded protein is CASSLISFGQGVEQYF.

The gene calls are TRBV28 and TRBJ1-1; no clear D. The CDR3 is 15 amino acids. V was cut by 5 bases and J by 4 bases, with 17 bases left in between. Germline V gene lookup returns CDR1 MDHEN and CDR2 SYDVKM. The CDR3 sequence is CASSLPSQWGTEAFF. CDR3 DNA sequence: TGTGCCAGCAGTCTTCCTAGCCAATGGGGCACTGAAGCTTTCTTT.

The V gene is TRBV27, the J gene TRBJ2-2; no clear D gene. CDR1 and CDR2 (germline): MNHEY, SMNVEV (reference sequence). CDR3 size: 12 residues. V lost 3 bases to trimming and J lost 3 bases, with 2 bases between them. CDR3 DNA sequence: TGTGCCAGCAGTTTCTACACCGGGGAGCTGTTTTTT. Protein product: CASSFYTGELFF.

This chain links TRBV27 with TRBJ2-7; weak D call: TRBD1 (6 bases). The CDR3 runs 14 residues. Trimming removed 6 bases from V and 1 base from J, with 13 bases in between. The germline V gene has CDR1 MNHEY and CDR2 SMNVEV (reference sequence). CDR3 protein: CASSPIGQSYEQYF. The CDR3 coding sequence is TGTGCCAGCAGCCCCATTGGACAGTCCTACGAGCAGTACTTC.